The 20 T cell receptor beta chains below were found in one sample sequenced in a study of cytomegalovirus exposure and HLA in healthy donors. Use of 60 Vbeta and 13 Jbeta primers characterized the PCR. TCRdb's copy holds only in-frame clones and misses some; the assay was immunoSEQ multiplex PCR. The sample consists of roughly 110,000 clones, more than 75% of them appearing once. The sample consisted of PBMCs. The receptors come from a woman between 45 and 65 years old in good health and CMV-seropositive.

The chain couples TRBV7-3 to TRBJ2-1; 15 bases match TRBD2. Germline-derived CDR1 and CDR2 are SGHTA and FQGTGA. J was trimmed by 8 bases and V by 1 base; bases with no gene match: 3. The CDR3 length is 16 residues. CDR3 in amino acids: CASSLMGLAGGDEQFF. The CDR3, as DNA: TGTGCCAGCAGCTTAATGGGACTAGCGGGGGGCGATGAGCAGTTCTTC.

CDR3 in amino acids: CASSPSLGDTEAFF. Here the CDR3 DNA reads TGTGCCAGCTCACCATCGCTCGGGGACACTGAAGCTTTCTTT. V is TRBV18 and J is TRBJ1-1; no firm D call. Per germline, CDR1 KGHSH and CDR2 LQKENI. V was cut by 2 bases and J by 3 bases, with 10 bases left in between. The CDR3 spans 14 residues.

A single count supports this clone. The chain has TRBV5-1 and TRBJ1-1, with no clear D. The V gene's germline CDR1 is SGHRS and CDR2 YFSETQ. V lost 0 bases and J lost 3, with 15 bases in between. The CDR3 covers 16 residues. The CDR3: CASSLVGGLGYTEAFF. CDR3 nucleotides: TGCGCCAGCAGCTTGGTGGGAGGGCTCGGGTACACTGAAGCTTTCTTT.

The rearrangement uses TRBV6-6 and TRBJ2-7; 8 nucleotides align to TRBD1. The V segment lost 0 bases and the J segment 3 bases; nucleotides outside the gene matches: 7. Germline V gives CDR1 MNHNY, CDR2 SVGAGI (reference sequence). CDR3 length: 16 amino acids. The CDR3 here is CASSYSEGTGSYEQYF. As DNA, the CDR3 is TGTGCCAGCAGTTACTCCGAGGGGACAGGCAGCTACGAGCAGTACTTC.

V gene TRBV2 combines with J gene TRBJ2-4, with 7 nucleotides matching TRBD1. Germline trimming cut 6 bases from V and 4 bases from J; bases unmatched to any gene: 6. There are 14 residues in the CDR3. Germline CDR1 reads SNHLY; CDR2 reads FYNNEI. The CDR3 protein is CASREQTGKNIQYF. The CDR3 DNA reads TGTGCCAGCAGAGAGCAGACAGGGAAAAACATTCAGTACTTC.

This clone was seen more than once but under ten times. This chain uses TRBV5-6 with TRBJ1-1, with 8 bases aligning to TRBD1. J was trimmed by 3 bases and V by 1 base; bases with no gene match: 5. Per the germline V gene, CDR1 is SGHDT and CDR2 is YYEEEE. The CDR3 has 15 amino acids. CDR3 nucleotides: TGTGCCAGCAGCTTGACCGGGACAGGCGACACTGAAGCTTTCTTT. Its translation is CASSLTGTGDTEAFF.

V is TRBV28 and J is TRBJ1-2; no clear D. Germline assignment: CDR1 MDHEN and CDR2 SYDVKM. Trimming took 4 bases from V and 4 from J, leaving 13 bases between them. The CDR3 has 14 residues. The chain's CDR3 is CASSSLIVGYGYTF. The CDR3 nucleotides read TGTGCCAGCAGTTCCCTGATAGTTGGCTATGGCTACACCTTC.

This clone was observed once. The J gene is TRBJ2-1, the V gene TRBV6-1; TRBD1 matches at 8 bases. The CDR3 totals 15 residues. V trimming: 3 bases; J trimming: 4 bases; junction bases outside the gene matches: 5. Per germline, CDR1 MNHNS and CDR2 SASEGT. The CDR3: CASSDPGQVYNEQFF. The CDR3, as DNA: TGTGCCAGCAGTGATCCGGGACAGGTTTACAATGAGCAGTTCTTC.

J is TRBJ1-6 and V is TRBV6-1, with D possibly being TRBD1 (5 bases). The germline gives CDR1 MNHNS, CDR2 SASEGT. V lost 10 bases, J lost 7 bases, and 14 bases lay in between. The CDR3 loop spans 13 amino acids. Here the CDR3 DNA reads TGTGCCACCCTTGGACACTCGAATTCACCCCTCCACTTT. Protein: CATLGHSNSPLHF.

This chain joins TRBV18 and TRBJ1-1; D uncertain. Trimming left V 3 bases short and J 7 bases short, with 12 bases between. From germline, CDR1 is KGHSH and CDR2 LQKENI. This CDR3 spans 13 amino acids. CDR3 nucleotides: TGTGCCAGCTCACCGCCCTCGGCGGGTGAAGCTTTCTTT. Amino acids: CASSPPSAGEAFF.

The chain couples TRBV18 to TRBJ1-5; D is possibly TRBD1 (6 bases). Germline assignment: CDR1 KGHSH and CDR2 LQKENI. V was clipped by 3 bases and J by 6 bases, with 15 bases between them. The CDR3 is 15 residues long. DNA of the CDR3: TGTGCCAGCTCACCCGGAGGGGGGGCTGTTCAGCCCCAGCATTTT. It specifies CASSPGGGAVQPQHF.

V is TRBV2 and J is TRBJ1-5, with D hard to call. V lost 6 bases, J lost 3 bases, and 15 bases lay in between. CDR3 length equals 15 residues. Per germline, CDR1 SNHLY and CDR2 FYNNEI. This chain's CDR3 is CASSIRTVYNQPQHF. CDR3 bases: TGTGCCAGCAGCATACGAACAGTATACAATCAGCCCCAGCATTTT. The full variable domain, with the rest looked up from reference TRBV2 and TRBJ1-5, is EPEVTQTPSHQVTQMGQEVILRCVPISNHLYFYWYRQILGQKVEFLVSFYNNEISEKSEIFDDQFSVERPDGSNFTLKIRSTKLEDSAMYFCASSIRTVYNQPQHFGDGTRLSIL.

This clone was counted a few times. This chain uses TRBV6-4 with TRBJ2-1; 7 nucleotides agree with TRBD1. The V segment lost 5 bases and the J segment 9 bases; nucleotides outside the gene matches: 10. The CDR3 is 14 amino acids. CDR1 and CDR2 from the germline V gene are MRHNA and SNTAGT. The DNA of the CDR3 is TGTGCCAGCAGTAGTTCAGGGACAGCAGCTGAGCAGTTCTTC. As protein: CASSSSGTAAEQFF.

The V and J genes are TRBV28 and TRBJ2-7; a weak D match, TRBD2 (5 bases). V was trimmed by 6 bases and J by 4 bases, leaving 19 bases between them. The CDR3 sequence is 15 residues long. The germline V gene encodes CDR1 MDHEN and CDR2 SYDVKM. The CDR3 spells CASSPGGGGVYEQYF. The CDR3 nucleotides are TGTGCCAGCAGCCCTGGAGGCGGAGGCGTATACGAGCAGTACTTC.

The rearrangement joins TRBV27 to TRBJ1-4, with D possibly matching TRBD1 (5 bases). The germline CDR1 and CDR2 sequences are MNHEY and SMNVEV (reference sequence). CDR3 length: 15 amino acids. Trimming shortened V by 6 bases and J by 0 bases, and 11 bases separated the two germline ends. The CDR3 DNA sequence: TGTGCCAGCAGAGGGGCAGCCGCAACTAATGAAAAACTGTTTTTT. This encodes CASRGAAATNEKLFF.

The chain combines TRBV27 with TRBJ2-7; 10 bases align to TRBD2. The J segment lost 6 bases and the V segment lost 9 bases, leaving 8 bases of the junction unmatched. The germline V gene encodes CDR1 MNHEY and CDR2 SMNVEV (reference sequence). This CDR3 has 13 residues. This CDR3 reads CASTTSGSSEQYF. CDR3 DNA sequence: TGTGCCAGTACGACTAGCGGGTCATCCGAGCAGTACTTC.

CDR3 region: CAIRPGGPNYGYTF. DNA of the CDR3: TGTGCCATCAGGCCGGGGGGGCCGAACTATGGCTACACCTTC. The rearrangement uses TRBV10-3 and TRBJ1-2, with a tentative D call TRBD1 (6 bases). Germline CDR1 ENHRY, CDR2 SYGVKD. The V end was cut by 6 bases, the J end by 2 bases, with 13 bases between. The CDR3 is 14 residues long.

The V and J genes are TRBV7-9 and TRBJ2-1, with 7 nucleotides matching TRBD1. V lost 5 bases, J lost 7 bases, and 11 bases stayed unmatched. CDR1 SEHNR and CDR2 FQNEAQ come from the germline V gene (reference sequence). The CDR3 totals 15 residues. DNA of the CDR3: TGTGCCAGCAGCGAACCGGGACAGAATTGGAATGAGCAGTTCTTC. Protein product: CASSEPGQNWNEQFF.

This clone was detected a few times. The chain is built from TRBV7-9 and TRBJ1-1, with D perhaps TRBD1 (5 bases). CDR1 SEHNR and CDR2 FQNEAQ come from the germline V gene (reference sequence). V dropped 5 bases and J dropped 6 bases, with 10 bases sitting between them. The CDR3 extends over 12 amino acids. DNA of the CDR3: TGTGCCAGCAGCCAAGCAGGGTCTGAAGCTTTCTTT. Residues: CASSQAGSEAFF.

The genes are TRBV30 and TRBJ2-6, with 7 nucleotides matching TRBD2. The CDR3 covers 17 residues. Germline V gene data show CDR1 as GTSNPN and CDR2 as SVGIG (reference sequence). The J segment lost 0 bases and the V segment lost 5 bases, leaving 10 bases of the junction unmatched. Written as DNA, the CDR3 is TGTGCCTGGGATGGGGCCGCGGGGGTCTCTGGGGCCAACGTCCTGACTTTC. The encoded protein is CAWDGAAGVSGANVLTF.